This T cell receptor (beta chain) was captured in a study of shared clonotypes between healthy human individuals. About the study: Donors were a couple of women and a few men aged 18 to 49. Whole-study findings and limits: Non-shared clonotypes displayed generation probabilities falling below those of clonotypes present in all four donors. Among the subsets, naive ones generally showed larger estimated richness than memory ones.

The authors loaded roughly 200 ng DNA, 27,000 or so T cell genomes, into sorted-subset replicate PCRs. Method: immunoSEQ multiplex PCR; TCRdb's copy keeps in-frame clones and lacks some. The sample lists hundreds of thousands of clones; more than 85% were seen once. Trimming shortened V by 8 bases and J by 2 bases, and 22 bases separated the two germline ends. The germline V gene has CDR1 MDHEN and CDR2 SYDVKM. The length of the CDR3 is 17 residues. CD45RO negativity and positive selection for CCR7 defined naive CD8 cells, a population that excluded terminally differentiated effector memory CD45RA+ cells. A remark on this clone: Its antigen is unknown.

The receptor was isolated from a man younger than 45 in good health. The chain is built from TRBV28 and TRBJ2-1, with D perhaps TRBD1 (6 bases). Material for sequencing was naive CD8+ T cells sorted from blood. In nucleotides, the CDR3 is TGTGCCAGCTTCCAAAACCAGGGGAAGCGCCCCTACAATGAGCAGTTCTTC. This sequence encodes CASFQNQGKRPYNEQFF.